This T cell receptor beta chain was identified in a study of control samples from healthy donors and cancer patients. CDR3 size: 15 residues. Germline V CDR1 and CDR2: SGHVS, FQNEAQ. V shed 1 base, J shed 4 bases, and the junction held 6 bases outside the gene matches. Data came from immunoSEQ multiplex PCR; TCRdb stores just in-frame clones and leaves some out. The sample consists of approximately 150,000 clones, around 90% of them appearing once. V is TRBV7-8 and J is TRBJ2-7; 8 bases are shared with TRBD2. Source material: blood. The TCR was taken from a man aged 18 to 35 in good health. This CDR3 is CASSLEQRGPYEQYF. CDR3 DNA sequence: TGTGCCAGCAGCTTAGAGCAGCGGGGGCCTTACGAGCAGTACTTC.